Shown below are 9 T cell receptor beta chains from a single sample sequenced in a study of control samples from healthy donors and cancer patients. Method: immunoSEQ multiplex PCR; TCRdb's copy keeps in-frame clones and lacks some. The data hold about 130,000 clones, with around nine tenths observed a single time. What was sequenced was blood. All receptors derive from a man aged 50-60 years in good health.

This chain uses TRBV11-2 with TRBJ1-2, with TRBD1 identical over 7 bases. The trim removed 4 bases at V and 7 bases at J, leaving 12 bases unmatched. The CDR3 runs 15 residues. From germline, CDR1 is SGHAT and CDR2 FQNNGV. CDR3 amino acids: CASSSLRGRGFGYTF. CDR3 bases: TGTGCCAGCAGCTCGTTGAGGGGGCGCGGATTTGGCTACACCTTC.

This chain joins TRBV28 and TRBJ2-6; TRBD2 matches 8 bases. Trimming at V came to 7 bases and at J to 2 bases, leaving 7 bases not matched to a gene. CDR1 and CDR2 from the germline V gene are MDHEN and SYDVKM. The CDR3 spans 16 residues. In DNA form, the CDR3 reads TGTGCCAGCACCTCCGGGGGGGGCGCTGGGGCCAACGTCCTGACTTTC. Translation gives CASTSGGGAGANVLTF. The full variable domain, completed using reference TRBV28 and TRBJ2-6, is DVKVTQSSRYLVKRTGEKVFLECVQDMDHENMFWYRQDPGLGLRLIYFSYDVKMKEKGDIPEGYSVSREKKERFSLILESASTNQTSMYLCASTSGGGAGANVLTFGAGSRLTVL.

This chain links TRBV11-2 with TRBJ2-2; 7 bases agree with TRBD1. Losses at the gene ends were 4 bases for V and 3 bases for J; bases not matched to a gene: 2. CDR1 and CDR2 from the germline V gene are SGHAT and FQNNGV. The CDR3 contains 14 residues. The CDR3 coding sequence is TGTGCCAGCAGCTCGGGACAGTACACCGGGGAGCTGTTTTTT. This translates into CASSSGQYTGELFF. Supplemented by reference TRBV11-2 and TRBJ2-2, the full variable domain reads EAGVAQSPRYKIIEKRQSVAFWCNPISGHATLYWYQQILGQGPKLLIQFQNNGVVDDSQLPKDRFSAERLKGVDSTLKIQPAKLEDSAVYLCASSSGQYTGELFFGEGSRLTVL.

The chain is built from TRBV7-2 and TRBJ2-5, with D uncertain. The germline gives CDR1 SGHTA, CDR2 FQGNSA. The CDR3 is 13 amino acids. Trimming removed 8 bases at V and 5 bases at J, with 15 bases between. Here the CDR3 reads CASGRYMYETQYF. The DNA of the CDR3 is TGTGCCAGCGGGCGATACATGTACGAGACCCAGTACTTC.

This clone occurred once. This rearrangement joins TRBV6-6 to TRBJ1-2; 7 nucleotides agree with TRBD1. Germline CDR1 reads MNHNY; CDR2 reads SVGAGI (reference sequence). This CDR3 spans 16 amino acids. The ends lost 2 bases at V and 4 bases at J; junction bases unmatched: 10. CDR3 DNA: TGTGCCAGCAGTTACGAACCGACAGGGAGGGGCTATGGCTACACCTTC. Translation: CASSYEPTGRGYGYTF.

This clone was seen a single time. The V call is TRBV9, the J call TRBJ2-4; 9 bases fit TRBD1. The CDR3 is made up of 15 amino acids. Germline CDR1 SGDLS, CDR2 YYNGEE. V lost 4 bases to trimming and J lost 6 bases; unmatched junction nucleotides: 8. The CDR3 region is CASSTTGTGINIQYF. The CDR3 DNA sequence: TGTGCCAGCAGCACAACCGGGACAGGGATAAACATTCAGTACTTC.

The gene calls are TRBV19 and TRBJ1-5; the D is unclear. The CDR3 runs 14 residues. From germline, CDR1 is LNHDA and CDR2 SQIVND (reference sequence). V lost 0 bases and J 4 bases, leaving 7 bases between the germline ends. CDR3 nucleotide sequence: TGTGCCAGTAGTATAGAACAGATTAATCAGCCCCAGCATTTT. Its protein product is CASSIEQINQPQHF.

The chain carries TRBV19 and TRBJ1-2; 8 bases match TRBD1. Trimming removed 10 bases from V and 3 bases from J; junction bases left unmatched: 16. The CDR3 runs 16 residues. Germline-derived CDR1 and CDR2 are LNHDA and SQIVND (reference sequence). DNA of the CDR3: TGTGCCACAAGGGGGCAGGGGGCGATTTCGGACTATGGCTACACCTTC. Translation: CATRGQGAISDYGYTF.

This clone was counted once. The gene calls are TRBV12-3 or TRBV12-4 and TRBJ2-7; D may match TRBD1 or TRBD2 (5 bases each). There are 12 residues in the CDR3. Trimming cost V 6 bases and J 3 bases, with 9 bases left between them. This chain's CDR3 is CASSLGDYEQYF. The DNA for the CDR3 is TGTGCCAGCAGCTTGGGGGACTACGAGCAGTACTTC.